This is a list of T cell receptor beta chains from one sample in a study of T cell changes during pregnancy in multiple sclerosis. Profiling relied on immunoSEQ multiplex PCR, and the TCRdb table lists in-frame clones only, not all of them. The sample includes about 40,000 clones, around 90% of them seen just once. The sequences come from CD4+ T cells from peripheral blood mononuclear cells, collected before pregnancy. The origin of the receptors is a female donor with multiple sclerosis, enrolled in a pregnancy study. Each CDR3 is given with its conserved first and last residue. Fields, in order: clone size, J gene, CDR3 length, D gene, V gene, CDR3 DNA, CDR3 protein. The D gene is left open where the match is weak. Clone size is given for some rows only: seen once, a few or many times, or a class if the clone is expanded.

clone size: NA; J gene: TRBJ1-1; CDR3 length: 14; D gene: NA; V gene: TRBV10-3; CDR3 DNA: TGTGCCATCAGTTTCCAGGACTCGAACACTGAAGCTTTCTTT; CDR3 protein: CAISFQDSNTEAFF
clone size: NA; J gene: TRBJ1-5; CDR3 length: 14; D gene: NA; V gene: TRBV30; CDR3 DNA: TGTGCCTGGAGTGAGGGGAATAGCAATCAGCCCCAGCATTTT; CDR3 protein: CAWSEGNSNQPQHF
clone size: NA; J gene: TRBJ2-1; CDR3 length: 15; D gene: NA; V gene: TRBV6-4; CDR3 DNA: TGTGCCAGCAGTGCGTTTCAGGGGGGTTACAATGAGCAGTTCTTC; CDR3 protein: CASSAFQGGYNEQFF
clone size: NA; J gene: TRBJ2-7; CDR3 length: 13; D gene: TRBD2; V gene: TRBV19; CDR3 DNA: TGTGCCAGTACCACTAGCGGGGGCTACGAGCAGTACTTC; CDR3 protein: CASTTSGGYEQYF
clone size: NA; J gene: TRBJ2-1; CDR3 length: 16; D gene: TRBD2; V gene: TRBV5-1; CDR3 DNA: TGCGCCAGCAGCTTGTTCTGGACTAGCGGCGGCAATGAGCAGTTCTTC; CDR3 protein: CASSLFWTSGGNEQFF
clone size: NA; J gene: TRBJ1-1; CDR3 length: 14; D gene: NA; V gene: TRBV30; CDR3 DNA: TGTGCCTGGAGTGTACTGTCGCAAGCCACTGAAGCTTTCTTT; CDR3 protein: CAWSVLSQATEAFF
clone size: NA; J gene: TRBJ1-1; CDR3 length: 18; D gene: NA; V gene: TRBV10-3; CDR3 DNA: TGTGCCATCACTTACACGCCAGGGGCCCCCGCCTTGGACACTGAAGCTTTCTTT; CDR3 protein: CAITYTPGAPALDTEAFF
clone size: NA; J gene: TRBJ1-1; CDR3 length: 16; D gene: TRBD1; V gene: TRBV5-1; CDR3 DNA: TGCGCCAGCAGCTTTGGATACAGGGGGCAGTACACTGAAGCTTTCTTT; CDR3 protein: CASSFGYRGQYTEAFF
clone size: NA; J gene: TRBJ1-1; CDR3 length: 13; D gene: NA; V gene: TRBV2; CDR3 DNA: TGTGCCGGATCAACTCAGGGAGGCACTGAAGCTTTCTTT; CDR3 protein: CAGSTQGGTEAFF
clone size: NA; J gene: TRBJ2-1; CDR3 length: 17; D gene: TRBD1; V gene: TRBV4-2; CDR3 DNA: TGTGCCAGCAGCCAACCTACCTTGCGACAGGGGTACAATGAGCAGTTCTTC; CDR3 protein: CASSQPTLRQGYNEQFF
clone size: NA; J gene: TRBJ1-1; CDR3 length: 14; D gene: NA; V gene: TRBV7-9; CDR3 DNA: TGTGCCAGCAGCGCCCACGCAGGGAACACTGAAGCTTTCTTT; CDR3 protein: CASSAHAGNTEAFF
clone size: NA; J gene: TRBJ1-4; CDR3 length: 16; D gene: NA; V gene: TRBV5-4; CDR3 DNA: TGTGCCAGCAGCTTGGGAGGAAATATGGCGCGGGAAAAACTGTTTTTT; CDR3 protein: CASSLGGNMAREKLFF
clone size: NA; J gene: TRBJ2-7; CDR3 length: 14; D gene: NA; V gene: TRBV9; CDR3 DNA: TGTGCCAGCAGCGTCCAAGCTAGACCAGACGAGCAGTACTTC; CDR3 protein: CASSVQARPDEQYF
clone size: NA; J gene: TRBJ1-3; CDR3 length: 15; D gene: TRBD1; V gene: TRBV6-5; CDR3 DNA: TGTGCCAGCAGTTACGGGACAGGGGCTGGAAACACCATATATTTT; CDR3 protein: CASSYGTGAGNTIYF
clone size: NA; J gene: TRBJ1-4; CDR3 length: 15; D gene: TRBD1; V gene: TRBV6-1; CDR3 DNA: TGTGCCAGCAGTGAAGTTGACAGGGGGAATGAAAAACTGTTTTTT; CDR3 protein: CASSEVDRGNEKLFF
clone size: NA; J gene: TRBJ1-2; CDR3 length: 15; D gene: NA; V gene: TRBV4-3; CDR3 DNA: TGCGCCAGCAGCCAAGGCCGAGGGGGAAGGTATGGCTACACCTTC; CDR3 protein: CASSQGRGGRYGYTF
clone size: NA; J gene: TRBJ2-7; CDR3 length: 17; D gene: TRBD2; V gene: TRBV4-1; CDR3 DNA: TGCGCCAGCAGCCACCTACTTAGCGGGAGAAGCTCCTACGAGCAGTACTTC; CDR3 protein: CASSHLLSGRSSYEQYF
clone size: NA; J gene: TRBJ2-7; CDR3 length: 17; D gene: TRBD1; V gene: TRBV18; CDR3 DNA: TGTGCCAGCTCATTCTTCTTCCGGGACAGGGGGGACTACGAGCAGTACTTC; CDR3 protein: CASSFFFRDRGDYEQYF
clone size: few; J gene: TRBJ1-6; CDR3 length: 15; D gene: NA; V gene: TRBV4-3; CDR3 DNA: TGCGCCAGCAGCCAAGATCAGGGAATTTACTCCCCCCTCCACTTT; CDR3 protein: CASSQDQGIYSPLHF
clone size: NA; J gene: TRBJ1-4; CDR3 length: 15; D gene: TRBD1; V gene: TRBV7-2; CDR3 DNA: TGTGCCAGCAGCGCTCAGGGGGCAACTAATGAAAAACTGTTTTTT; CDR3 protein: CASSAQGATNEKLFF
clone size: few; J gene: TRBJ1-5; CDR3 length: 15; D gene: NA; V gene: TRBV19; CDR3 DNA: TGTGCCAGTAACGCGGGGGCCCGAGGCAATCAGCCCCAGCATTTT; CDR3 protein: CASNAGARGNQPQHF
clone size: NA; J gene: TRBJ2-7; CDR3 length: 15; D gene: TRBD2; V gene: TRBV19; CDR3 DNA: TGTGCCAGTAGTATAGTAGCGGGGGTATCCTACGAGCAGTACTTC; CDR3 protein: CASSIVAGVSYEQYF
clone size: NA; J gene: TRBJ2-2; CDR3 length: 13; D gene: NA; V gene: TRBV30; CDR3 DNA: TGTGCCTGGAGTGACTTAGTGCTCGGGGAGCTGTTTTTT; CDR3 protein: CAWSDLVLGELFF
clone size: NA; J gene: TRBJ1-2; CDR3 length: 14; D gene: TRBD1; V gene: TRBV28; CDR3 DNA: TGTGCCAGCAGTTTGACAGGGTATAGCTATGGCTACACCTTC; CDR3 protein: CASSLTGYSYGYTF
clone size: once; J gene: TRBJ2-7; CDR3 length: 13; D gene: NA; V gene: TRBV15; CDR3 DNA: TGTGCCACCAGCAGAGATATACAGGGGCGGAGGGACTTC; CDR3 protein: CATSRDIQGRRDF
clone size: NA; J gene: TRBJ1-2; CDR3 length: 15; D gene: TRBD1; V gene: TRBV5-5; CDR3 DNA: TGTGCCAGCAGCTCTACAGGGGATGTTAACTATGGCTACACCTTC; CDR3 protein: CASSSTGDVNYGYTF
clone size: NA; J gene: TRBJ2-7; CDR3 length: 14; D gene: TRBD1; V gene: TRBV6-1; CDR3 DNA: TGTGCCAGCAGGGGGACAGTAACGTCCTACGAGCAGTACTTC; CDR3 protein: CASRGTVTSYEQYF